Shown below are 27 T cell receptor beta chains from a single sample sequenced in a study of blood T cell repertoires in COVID-19. Data came from immunoSEQ multiplex PCR; TCRdb stores just in-frame clones and leaves some out. The sample includes fewer than 85,000 clones, roughly 83% of them seen just once. The sequenced sample consisted of peripheral blood. All receptors derive from a man between 25 and 39 years old with COVID-19, enrolled during active disease.

The chain has TRBV18 and TRBJ1-1, with D uncertain. The CDR3 has 15 residues. Looked up from germline, CDR1 is KGHSH and CDR2 is LQKENI. The V gene lost 4 bases and the J gene lost 3 bases, with 15 bases spanning the gap. The DNA of the CDR3 is TGTGCCAGCTCACATCACGAGGTTGTCGACACTGAAGCTTTCTTT. It codes for CASSHHEVVDTEAFF.

The V call is TRBV5-5, the J call TRBJ1-2, with 8 nucleotides matching TRBD1. Per the germline V gene, CDR1 is SGHKS and CDR2 is YYEKEE (reference sequence). The CDR3 covers 16 residues. With V trimmed by 4 bases and J by 4 bases, 12 bases remained unmatched. CDR3 sequence (DNA): TGTGCCAGCAGCCCTGACGGGGCAGGGGGCCCCTATGGCTACACCTTC. This codes for CASSPDGAGGPYGYTF.

J is TRBJ1-1 and V is TRBV30, with D possibly TRBD1 on 5 matching bases. CDR1 and CDR2 from the germline V gene are GTSNPN and SVGIG (reference sequence). V was shortened by 3 bases and J by 4 bases, with 15 bases between the two germline ends. The CDR3 is 14 amino acids. The CDR3 nucleotides read TGTGCCTGGAGGACCCGGGGGGTTGGCACTGAAGCTTTCTTT. Its protein product is CAWRTRGVGTEAFF.

The gene calls are TRBV11-2 and TRBJ2-3; D might be TRBD2 (5 bases). Trimming took 0 bases from V and 3 from J, leaving 10 bases between them. CDR1 is SGHAT and CDR2 is FQNNGV in the germline V gene. There are 15 residues in the CDR3. CDR3 amino acids: CASSLDRRTTDTQYF. CDR3 DNA sequence: TGTGCCAGCAGCTTAGATCGCAGGACTACAGATACGCAGTATTTT.

This chain connects TRBV29-1 to TRBJ1-2; D possibly corresponds to TRBD1 (5 bases). The germline V and J ends were trimmed by 4 bases and 5 bases, with 8 bases remaining between them. CDR3 length equals 11 residues. CDR1 is SQVTM and CDR2 is ANQGSEA in the germline V gene. Here the CDR3 DNA reads TGCAGCGTTGTCCGGGGGTATGGCTACACCTTC. It translates to CSVVRGYGYTF.

The rearrangement uses TRBV11-2 and TRBJ2-1; TRBD2 matches at 7 bases. V was clipped by 0 bases and J by 2 bases; unmatched bases: 7. CDR3 length: 17 amino acids. CDR1 SGHAT and CDR2 FQNNGV come from the germline V gene. In DNA, the CDR3 is TGTGCCAGCAGCTTAGATCAGAACGGGGGGACCTACAATGAGCAGTTCTTC. It is translated as CASSLDQNGGTYNEQFF.

The rearrangement joins TRBV28 to TRBJ1-1, with D uncertain. Trimming took off 6 bases at V and 3 bases at J, with 20 bases between the two ends. The CDR3 covers 16 residues. In germline, CDR1 is MDHEN, CDR2 SYDVKM. CDR3 nucleotides: TGTGCCAGCAGACGCCATGGCCGCCCGATGGACACTGAAGCTTTCTTT. Its translation: CASRRHGRPMDTEAFF.

The chain couples TRBV28 to TRBJ1-2, with D maybe TRBD1 (5 bases). Germline CDR1 is MDHEN and CDR2 is SYDVKM. V was clipped by 3 bases and J by 2 bases, with 13 bases between them. The length of the CDR3 is 15 residues. The CDR3 region has the DNA TGTGCCAGCAGTTTGCCCTGGGGGGGGAACTATGGCTACACCTTC. It encodes CASSLPWGGNYGYTF.

This clone has a handful of counts. The chain couples TRBV5-1 to TRBJ1-5; D is ambiguous. V shed 2 bases and J shed 8 bases, with 14 bases lying between them. Germline V gives CDR1 SGHRS, CDR2 YFSETQ. The CDR3 spans 14 residues. CDR3 region: CASSFSPGVEPQHF. Written as DNA, the CDR3 is TGCGCCAGCAGCTTCTCCCCGGGAGTGGAGCCCCAGCATTTT.

As DNA, the CDR3 is TGTGCCAGCACCGACAGGGTGCGGCGGGAGGGCCGCACCGGGGAGCTGTTTTTT. This codes for CASTDRVRREGRTGELFF. This chain connects TRBV2 to TRBJ2-2; 9 bases align to TRBD2. Trimming took 7 bases from V and 4 from J; bases not matched to a gene: 16. This CDR3 is 18 amino acids long. CDR1 is SNHLY, CDR2 FYNNEI, per germline. Variable domain in full (rest from reference TRBV2 and TRBJ2-2): EPEVTQTPSHQVTQMGQEVILRCVPISNHLYFYWYRQILGQKVEFLVSFYNNEISEKSEIFDDQFSVERPDGSNFTLKIRSTKLEDSAMYFCASTDRVRREGRTGELFFGEGSRLTVL.

The V gene is TRBV19, the J gene TRBJ1-2; 11 bases line up with TRBD1. Germline CDR1 and CDR2: LNHDA and SQIVND (reference sequence). The CDR3 runs to 13 residues. J gave up 8 bases and V 6 bases, and 5 bases lay outside the gene matches. CDR3 sequence: CASSLDRGRGYTF. CDR3 DNA: TGTGCCAGTAGCCTGGACAGGGGGCGAGGCTACACCTTC.

This clone was seen once. This sequence joins TRBV2 and TRBJ2-1; 12 nucleotides match TRBD2. With V trimmed by 4 bases and J by 7 bases, 2 bases remained unmatched. Germline CDR1 SNHLY, CDR2 FYNNEI. This CDR3 comprises 14 residues. In DNA, the CDR3 is TGTGCCAGCAGTGTGACTAGCGGGGGTAATGAGCAGTTCTTC. The encoded protein is CASSVTSGGNEQFF.

CDR3 sequence (DNA): TGTGCCAGCAGTTCCACCGTGTCAGCGGGACAACCAGATACGCAGTATTTT. Translating it yields CASSSTVSAGQPDTQYF. This chain links TRBV6-2 or TRBV6-3 with TRBJ2-3; D perhaps matches TRBD2 (7 bases). The CDR3 consists of 17 residues. Germline CDR1 MNHEY, CDR2 SVGEGT. Trimming left V 4 bases short and J 4 bases short, with 21 bases between.

The V gene is TRBV28, the J gene TRBJ1-3, with a weak D call TRBD1 (5 bases). CDR1 MDHEN and CDR2 SYDVKM come from the germline V gene. The length of the CDR3 is 13 residues. V dropped 10 bases and J dropped 0 bases, with 10 bases sitting between them. This CDR3 reads CATGHFSGNTIYF. CDR3 nucleotides: TGTGCCACCGGACATTTCTCTGGAAACACCATATATTTT.

V and J are TRBV7-8 and TRBJ2-1, with TRBD2 matching over 7 bases. V dropped 5 bases and J dropped 8; count of bases not matched to a gene: 12. This CDR3 region has 15 residues. Germline CDR1 is SGHVS and CDR2 is FQNEAQ. Here the CDR3 DNA reads TGTGCCAGCAGCCAGGGACTATTGGTCCAGGATGAGCAGTTCTTC. This translates into CASSQGLLVQDEQFF.

This clone was detected only once. The chain uses TRBV7-8 and TRBJ2-7; D may be TRBD2 (5 bases). V lost 5 bases and J 0 bases, leaving 14 bases between the germline ends. The CDR3 spans 15 residues. Germline V gene data show CDR1 as SGHVS and CDR2 as FQNEAQ. The CDR3 protein is CASSLEGPFSYEQYF. The CDR3 DNA reads TGTGCCAGCAGCCTTGAGGGCCCATTCTCCTACGAGCAGTACTTC.

This chain uses TRBV6-6 with TRBJ1-2, with 7 bases aligning to TRBD1. This CDR3 region has 13 residues. Unmatched junction bases numbered 3, after V lost 5 bases and J lost 3 bases. In germline, CDR1 is MNHNY, CDR2 SVGAGI (reference sequence). CDR3 DNA sequence: TGTGCCAGCAGTGGACAGGTCGACTATGGCTACACCTTC. Protein: CASSGQVDYGYTF.

In this sample, this clone turned up once. The chain couples TRBV6-5 to TRBJ2-1; 12 positions match TRBD2. The CDR3 length is 15 residues. Germline assignment: CDR1 MNHEY and CDR2 SVGAGI. V was clipped by 5 bases and J by 6 bases; unmatched bases: 5. The CDR3 sequence: CASSPRLAGANEQFF. The DNA for the CDR3 is TGTGCCAGCAGTCCTAGACTAGCGGGAGCCAATGAGCAGTTCTTC.

The chain uses TRBV2 and TRBJ1-1; 8 bases map to TRBD1. Germline V gene lookup returns CDR1 SNHLY and CDR2 FYNNEI. V was clipped by 1 base and J by 3 bases; unmatched bases: 4. The CDR3 covers 15 residues. DNA for the CDR3: TGTGCCAGCAGTGAAGGGCAGGGGGCAGACACTGAAGCTTTCTTT. This codes for CASSEGQGADTEAFF.

The chain uses TRBV2 and TRBJ2-2; D is perhaps TRBD1 (6 bases). V lost 4 bases, J lost 2 bases, and 8 bases lay in between. The CDR3 extends over 14 amino acids. Germline V lookup: CDR1 SNHLY, CDR2 FYNNEI. CDR3 sequence (DNA): TGTGCCAGCAGTGGGACAGATAACACCGGGGAGCTGTTTTTT. It encodes CASSGTDNTGELFF. Using reference TRBV2 and TRBJ2-2 for the parts outside the CDR3, the full variable domain is EPEVTQTPSHQVTQMGQEVILRCVPISNHLYFYWYRQILGQKVEFLVSFYNNEISEKSEIFDDQFSVERPDGSNFTLKIRSTKLEDSAMYFCASSGTDNTGELFFGEGSRLTVL.

This chain connects TRBV9 to TRBJ1-6; TRBD1 matches 8 bases. The CDR3 spans 14 residues. Trimming at V came to 4 bases and at J to 7 bases, leaving 4 bases not matched to a gene. From germline, CDR1 is SGDLS and CDR2 YYNGEE. The CDR3 here is CASSPTGGNSPLHF. The CDR3 DNA sequence: TGTGCCAGCAGCCCAACAGGGGGAAATTCACCCCTCCACTTT.

The chain joins TRBV16 to TRBJ1-1, with 9 bases matching TRBD1. The junction had 10 bases not matched to a gene; V was cut back by 2 bases and J by 9 bases. This CDR3 is 15 amino acids long. Germline V lookup: CDR1 KGHSY, CDR2 FQNENV. Here the CDR3 reads CASSQTGGLTSQAFF. The DNA of the CDR3 is TGTGCCAGCAGCCAAACAGGGGGCTTAACTTCTCAAGCTTTCTTT.

The chain carries TRBV7-9 and TRBJ2-1; D is uncertain. Trimming took 0 bases from V and 10 from J, leaving 16 bases between them. Germline loops: CDR1 SEHNR, CDR2 FQNEAQ (reference sequence). The CDR3 contains 15 residues. The CDR3 reads CASSLAVPPLREQFF. The CDR3 bases are TGTGCCAGCAGCTTAGCGGTACCCCCCCTCCGGGAGCAGTTCTTC.

The chain carries TRBV19 and TRBJ2-2, with 7 bases matching TRBD2. From germline, CDR1 is LNHDA and CDR2 SQIVND (reference sequence). The CDR3 runs 15 residues. J lost 2 bases, V lost 4 bases, and 4 bases had no gene match. The CDR3 DNA follows: TGTGCCAGTAGTAATGGGGGGGTAAACACCGGGGAGCTGTTTTTT. It encodes CASSNGGVNTGELFF.

This chain uses TRBV28 with TRBJ1-5; the D gene is possibly TRBD1 (5 bases). The germline V gene has CDR1 MDHEN and CDR2 SYDVKM. The V and J ends lost 5 bases and 3 bases respectively, with 11 bases between them. The CDR3 runs 14 residues. CDR3 loop: CASSATVFNQPQHF. The CDR3 DNA reads TGTGCCAGCAGTGCGACAGTTTTCAATCAGCCCCAGCATTTT.

The chain is built from TRBV7-8 and TRBJ1-1; D is possibly TRBD1 (5 bases). The CDR3 is 13 residues long. CDR1 SGHVS and CDR2 FQNEAQ come from the germline V gene. The V end was cut by 6 bases, the J end by 1 base, with 9 bases between. CDR3 bases: TGTGCCAGCAGACAGGACACGAACACTGAAGCTTTCTTT. It codes for CASRQDTNTEAFF.

The V and J genes are TRBV11-1 and TRBJ2-3, with 7 bases lining up with TRBD2. The V segment lost 4 bases and the J segment 2 bases; nucleotides outside the gene matches: 9. This CDR3 comprises 16 residues. The germline gives CDR1 SGHAT, CDR2 FQDESV (reference sequence). The CDR3 nucleotides read TGTGCCAGCAGCTCCCAGACGGGAGGCACCACAGATACGCAGTATTTT. Its protein product is CASSSQTGGTTDTQYF.